This TCR beta chain was sequenced during a study of PD-L1 blockade in urothelial cancer. At the level of the study: Intravenous atezolizumab, 1,200 mg every 3 weeks, was begun by patients in the mid-2010s. Bladder-origin urothelial cancer in males covered twenty-five of 29 patients. Blood samples contained a median about 150,000 T cells. General study findings and limits: More expansion of tumor-associated blood clones, seen at 3 weeks, marked durable-benefit patients.

The V segment lost 5 bases and the J segment 6 bases; nucleotides outside the gene matches: 18. CDR3 size: 20 residues. Germline V gene lookup returns CDR1 MDHEN and CDR2 SYDVKM. Concerning this clone itself: What it binds is not known.

Produced via immunoSEQ multiplex PCR; TCRdb's table is partial and in-frame only. The sample carries tens of thousands of clones, around 91% recorded once. Time point specified: peripheral blood 6 weeks after treatment start. V usage is TRBV28 and J usage is TRBJ2-2, with 13 positions matching TRBD2. The material sequenced was PBMCs, taken around atezolizumab (anti-PD-L1) treatment. This sequence was found in a woman aged 55-70 years with urothelial cancer. The CDR3 protein is CASSPKKVGLAGDLSGELFF. The CDR3 DNA follows: TGTGCCAGCAGTCCTAAAAAAGTCGGACTAGCGGGAGATTTGTCCGGGGAGCTGTTTTTT.